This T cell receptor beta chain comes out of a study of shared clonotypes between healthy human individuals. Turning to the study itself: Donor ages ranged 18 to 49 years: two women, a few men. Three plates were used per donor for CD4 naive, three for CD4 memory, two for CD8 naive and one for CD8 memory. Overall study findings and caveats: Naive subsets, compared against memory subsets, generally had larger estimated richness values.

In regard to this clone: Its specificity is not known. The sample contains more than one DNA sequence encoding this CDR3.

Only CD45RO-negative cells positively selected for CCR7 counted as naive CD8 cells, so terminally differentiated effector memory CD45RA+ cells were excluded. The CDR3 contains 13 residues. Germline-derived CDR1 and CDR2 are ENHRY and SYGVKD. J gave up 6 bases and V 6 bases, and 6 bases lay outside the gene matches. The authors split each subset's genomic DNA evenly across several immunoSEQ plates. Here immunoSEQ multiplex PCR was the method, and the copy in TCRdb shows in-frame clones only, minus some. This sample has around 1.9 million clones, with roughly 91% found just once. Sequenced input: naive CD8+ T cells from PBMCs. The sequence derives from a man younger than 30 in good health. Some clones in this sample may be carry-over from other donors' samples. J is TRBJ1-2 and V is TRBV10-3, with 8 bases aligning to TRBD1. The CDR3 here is CAISETGGDGYTF. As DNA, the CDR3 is TGTGCCATCAGCGAAACAGGGGGTGATGGCTACACCTTC.